This TCR beta chain stems from a study of blood T cell repertoires in COVID-19. Using immunoSEQ multiplex PCR, the repertoire was profiled, and TCRdb retains in-frame clones only, with some absent. The sample records around 160,000 clones, just under 90% being singletons. The V and J ends lost 8 bases and 2 bases respectively, with 9 bases between them. The CDR3 extends over 12 amino acids. From germline, CDR1 is LGHDT and CDR2 YNNKEL (reference sequence). Sequenced: peripheral blood. The chain employs TRBV3-1 (or the pseudogene TRBV3-2) and TRBJ2-5; D may be TRBD1 (6 bases). The receptor was isolated from a woman between 70 and 85 years old with COVID-19, enrolled during active disease. The CDR3 sequence: CASGQRQETQYF. CDR3 bases: TGTGCCAGCGGACAGCGACAAGAGACCCAGTACTTC.